This T cell receptor (beta chain) was captured in a study of blood T cell repertoires in COVID-19. Between the trimmed V and J ends, which lost 4 bases and 5 bases, there was a span of 11 bases. CDR1 is LNHDA and CDR2 is SQIVND in the germline V gene (reference sequence). There are 13 residues in the CDR3. In the study's own analysis: Scientists estimated how many nucleated cells there were by amplifying reference gene primers. Sequencing was performed with immunoSEQ multiplex PCR; in TCRdb, only in-frame clones are kept and a portion is missing. That table is the source of V, J and clone size, and D and trimming were worked out from the DNA. The sample has fewer than 350,000 clones; 80% to 95% are singletons. This clone was detected once.

The sequence came from a woman in her 30s with COVID-19, enrolled during active disease. The sample comprised peripheral blood. The V gene is TRBV19, the J gene TRBJ2-5; a weak D match, TRBD1 (7 bases). This CDR3 is CASSKQGRETQYF. The CDR3 DNA reads TGTGCCAGTAGTAAACAGGGGAGGGAGACCCAGTACTTC.